The source of this T cell receptor beta chain is a study of shared clonotypes between healthy human individuals. Study findings and constraints: When naive CD4 clonotypes were compared across four donors, approximately 5% were shared. Generally, naive subsets (rather than memory subsets) showed larger estimated richness.

TCRdb's copy holds only in-frame clones and misses some; the assay was immunoSEQ multiplex PCR. The table has around 510,000 clones, more than 95% seen once. V lost 7 bases to trimming and J lost 8 bases; unmatched junction nucleotides: 8. CDR3 length: 14 amino acids. Germline CDR1 is SNHLY and CDR2 is FYNNEI. A single count supports this clone. Its antigen is still unknown. Sequencing input: naive CD4+ T cells sorted from blood. Subset here: CD45RA+ positively selected. This receptor was taken from a woman in her twenties or thirties in good health. The rearrangement links TRBV2 to TRBJ1-2, with 12 bases identical to TRBD1. CDR3 nucleotide sequence: TGTGCCAGCAATCCGGGACAGGGGGCGAGCGGCTACACCTTC. Protein sequence: CASNPGQGASGYTF.